The 4 T cell receptor beta chains given below trace back to one sample, sequenced in a study of patients and donors after allogeneic stem cell transplantation. TCRdb independently ran MiXCR on the RT-PCR reads; one entry per CDR3 protein. Here the sample spans roughly 200,000 distinct CDR3 sequences, roughly two fifths being singletons. Sequencing was performed on blood, either unsorted or a sorted T cell fraction (not recorded which). The receptors here all came from a human donor who was either an allogeneic HSCT recipient or a stem cell or donor lymphocyte infusion donor (not recorded which). It is not recorded whose cells these are; they may come from a transplant donor.

This clonotype appeared a few times. CDR3 DNA sequence: TGTGCCAGCAGTTTACGGGGACGGAGCTCCTACGAGCAGTACTTC. It translates to CASSLRGRSSYEQYF. The chain joins TRBV27 to TRBJ2-7; D is possibly TRBD1 or TRBD2 (5 bases each). Trimming took off 2 bases at V and 0 bases at J, with 11 bases between the two ends. Germline lookup yields CDR1 MNHEY and CDR2 SMNVEV (reference sequence). This CDR3 has 15 amino acids.

The gene calls are TRBV5-5 and TRBJ1-6, with D unresolved. Trimming removed 4 bases from V and 0 bases from J, with 14 bases in between. The CDR3 runs to 17 residues. Per the germline V gene, CDR1 is SGHKS and CDR2 is YYEKEE (reference sequence). CDR3 DNA sequence: TGTGCCAGCAGCCGTTCGTCAGGCGGCTCCTATAATTCACCCCTCCACTTT. Translation: CASSRSSGGSYNSPLHF.

This chain links TRBV9 with TRBJ1-1, with 7 bases fitting TRBD1. The germline V gene has CDR1 SGDLS and CDR2 YYNGEE. The V and J ends lost 4 bases and 3 bases, in that order; junction bases with no gene match: 9. The CDR3 sequence is 15 residues long. The CDR3 here is CASSPRTGWDTEAFF. CDR3 DNA: TGTGCCAGCAGCCCCCGGACAGGCTGGGACACTGAAGCTTTCTTT.

Note on this clonotype: The DNA is omitted, as the CDR3 cannot be located on it reliably, and the CDR3 follows TCRdb's listing. V usage is TRBV6-5 and J usage is TRBJ1-4. The CDR3 is 13 amino acids long, termini counted. Germline V gene data show CDR1 as MNHEY and CDR2 as SVGAGI. The CDR3 sequence: CASSSSGYEELFF.